This TCR beta chain is from a study of shared clonotypes between healthy human individuals. Recent vaccinations or acute infections were absent in the healthy HIV-negative adult donors. Sequencing was performed with immunoSEQ multiplex PCR; in TCRdb, only in-frame clones are kept and a portion is missing. The sample holds around 1.1 million clones, 60% to 85% seen once. J lost 9 bases, V lost 6 bases, and 5 bases had no gene match. CDR1 and CDR2 from the germline V gene are MNHEY and SMNVEV (reference sequence). CDR3 length equals 12 residues. J is TRBJ2-1 and V is TRBV27; 7 bases map to TRBD2. The sequenced material came from memory CD4+ T cells from PBMCs. The sample's subset: CD45RA-negative fraction. The clonotype comes from a man younger than 35 in good health. Some clones in this sample may be carry-over from other donors' samples. CDR3 in DNA: TGTGCCAGCAGCGCCCCGGGGGGTGAGCAGTTCTTC. Its protein product is CASSAPGGEQFF.